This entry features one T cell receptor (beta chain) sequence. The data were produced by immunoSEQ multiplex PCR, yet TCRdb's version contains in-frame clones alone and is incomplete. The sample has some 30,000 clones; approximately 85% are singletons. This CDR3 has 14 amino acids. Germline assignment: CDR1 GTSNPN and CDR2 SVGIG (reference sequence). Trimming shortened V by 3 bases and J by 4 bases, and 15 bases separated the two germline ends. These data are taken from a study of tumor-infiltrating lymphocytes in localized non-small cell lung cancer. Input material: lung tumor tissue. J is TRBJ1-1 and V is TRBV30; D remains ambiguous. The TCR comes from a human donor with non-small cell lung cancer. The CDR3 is CAWSIPPTGTEAFF. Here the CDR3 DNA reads TGTGCCTGGAGCATACCCCCCACCGGCACTGAAGCTTTCTTT.